Below, 6 T cell receptor beta chains from the same sample are listed, as sequenced in a study of cytomegalovirus exposure and HLA in healthy donors (TCRdb year 2017). The library was generated by the immunoSEQ multiplex PCR assay. For the multiplex PCR, a mixture combining 60 forward primers for TCR Vbeta segments and 13 reverse primers for TCR Jbeta segments was used. Drawn from immuneACCESS, this table holds only the in-frame rearrangements with V and J called that TCRdb kept. Clones are partly lost; checked studies trace under half to an unresolved V gene and leave the rest unexplained. For this sample the table gives about 150,000 clones, of which about 70% were detected only once. The ten largest clones represent more than 9% of the sample. Source material: PBMCs. These receptors were obtained from a young man in good health and CMV-seropositive.

The chain carries TRBV4-2 and TRBJ2-3; D is uncertain. The V and J ends lost 2 bases and 5 bases respectively, with 14 bases between them. CDR3 length: 15 residues. CDR1 LGHNA and CDR2 YNFKEQ come from the germline V gene. The CDR3 here is CASSQYVGREDTQYF. The CDR3 DNA follows: TGTGCCAGCAGCCAATATGTTGGGCGCGAAGATACGCAGTATTTT.

This chain joins TRBV5-1 and TRBJ2-5; TRBD1 is a possible D gene (8 bases). The V end was cut by 4 bases, the J end by 4 bases, with 14 bases between. The CDR3 loop spans 14 amino acids. Germline assignment: CDR1 SGHRS and CDR2 YFSETQ. CDR3 bases: TGCGCCAGCAGCAACCACAGGGGGGGAGAGACCCAGTACTTC. Encoded protein: CASSNHRGGETQYF. The full variable domain, with the rest looked up from reference TRBV5-1 and TRBJ2-5, is KAGVTQTPRYLIKTRGQQVTLSCSPISGHRSVSWYQQTPGQGLQFLFEYFSETQRNKGNFPGRFSGRQFSNSRSEMNVSTLELGDSALYLCASSNHRGGETQYFGPGTRLLVL.

V gene TRBV18 combines with J gene TRBJ2-1; the D gene is possibly TRBD2 (6 bases). The CDR3 contains 13 residues. Germline CDR1 reads KGHSH; CDR2 reads LQKENI. Trimming took 5 bases from V and 8 from J, leaving 13 bases between them. CDR3 sequence reads: CASSETSYDEQFF. Here the CDR3 DNA reads TGTGCCAGCTCAGAGACTAGTTACGATGAGCAGTTCTTC.

V is TRBV5-1 and J is TRBJ2-2; 7 nucleotides match TRBD2. J was trimmed by 4 bases and V by 0 bases; bases with no gene match: 6. Germline V gives CDR1 SGHRS, CDR2 YFSETQ. The CDR3 loop spans 16 amino acids. This CDR3 is CASSLELASFTGELFF. The CDR3 nucleotides are TGCGCCAGCAGCTTGGAACTAGCGAGTTTCACCGGGGAGCTGTTTTTT.

The J gene is TRBJ1-2, the V gene TRBV6-5; D gene unclear. The germline gives CDR1 MNHEY, CDR2 SVGAGI. V dropped 2 bases and J dropped 4 bases, with 17 bases sitting between them. The CDR3 loop spans 16 amino acids. CDR3 DNA sequence: TGTGCCAGCAGTTACACGCGGGGTCAAACATTCTATGGCTACACCTTC. Translated, it gives CASSYTRGQTFYGYTF.

This clone has a handful of counts. The V gene is TRBV10-3, the J gene TRBJ2-5; 9 nucleotides align to TRBD2. Germline V CDR1 and CDR2: ENHRY, SYGVKD. This CDR3 has 14 residues. The ends lost 0 bases at V and 5 bases at J; junction bases unmatched: 1. In DNA, the CDR3 is TGTGCCATCAGTGAGTCTAGCGGGAGTGAGACCCAGTACTTC. Protein product: CAISESSGSETQYF.